One and the same sample provided the 21 T cell receptor beta chains below, sequenced in a study of blood T cell repertoires in COVID-19. The table came from immunoSEQ multiplex PCR; TCRdb's copy has only in-frame clones and leaves some out. Here the sample spans around 13,000 clones, 88% being singletons. Sequencing was performed on peripheral blood. All receptors come from a human donor in a cohort sampled during active COVID-19.

The gene calls are TRBV9 and TRBJ1-1; 9 nucleotides align to TRBD1. Trimming cost V 4 bases and J 7 bases; bases outside gene matches: 5. Germline V gives CDR1 SGDLS, CDR2 YYNGEE. The CDR3 has 13 amino acids. The CDR3 loop is CASSTQGADEAFF. CDR3 bases: TGTGCCAGCAGCACACAGGGGGCAGATGAAGCTTTCTTT.

This clone was detected once. This chain links TRBV19 with TRBJ2-4, with 16 bases identical to TRBD2. The germline V gene has CDR1 LNHDA and CDR2 SQIVND (reference sequence). The trim removed 3 bases at V and 6 bases at J, leaving 11 bases unmatched. The CDR3 totals 19 residues. CDR3 amino acids: CASSIFGGLAGGPGNIQYF. In nucleotides, the CDR3 is TGTGCCAGTAGTATTTTTGGGGGACTAGCGGGAGGGCCTGGAAACATTCAGTACTTC. Full variable domain (remainder filled in from reference TRBV19 and TRBJ2-4): DGGITQSPKYLFRKEGQNVTLSCEQNLNHDAMYWYRQDPGQGLRLIYYSQIVNDFQKGDIAEGYSVSREKKESFPLTVTSAQKNPTAFYLCASSIFGGLAGGPGNIQYFGAGTRLSVL.

V usage is TRBV6-1 and J usage is TRBJ2-2; TRBD1 aligns across 7 bases. CDR3 length: 17 residues. J was trimmed by 1 base and V by 3 bases; bases with no gene match: 8. Germline CDR1 reads MNHNS; CDR2 reads SASEGT. The CDR3 loop reads CASSDYRGQRNTGELFF. In DNA, the CDR3 is TGTGCCAGCAGTGACTATAGGGGACAGAGGAACACCGGGGAGCTGTTTTTT.

This clone has a single count. This chain joins TRBV5-1 and TRBJ2-1; no firm D call. The length of the CDR3 is 11 residues. Germline lookup yields CDR1 SGHRS and CDR2 YFSETQ. V lost 4 bases and J 4 bases, leaving 3 bases between the germline ends. CDR3 region: CASSEYNEQFF. CDR3 nucleotides: TGCGCCAGCAGCGAGTACAATGAGCAGTTCTTC.

There are a few counts of this clone. The chain combines TRBV4-1 with TRBJ2-3, with unresolved D. Trimming left V 4 bases short and J 8 bases short, with 13 bases between. Per germline, CDR1 MGHRA and CDR2 YSYEKL. The CDR3 sequence is 13 residues long. The CDR3 sequence is CASSPLDPATQYF. The CDR3, as DNA: TGCGCCAGCAGCCCTCTAGATCCGGCTACGCAGTATTTT.

The table lists this clone with a count of one. The chain uses TRBV12-3 or TRBV12-4 and TRBJ2-7; the D is unclear. The CDR3 extends over 12 amino acids. V was shortened by 3 bases and J by 4 bases, with 7 bases between the two germline ends. In DNA, the CDR3 is TGTGCCAGCAGTTTTCACGGGTACGAGCAGTACTTC. Its protein product is CASSFHGYEQYF.

The J gene is TRBJ1-5, the V gene TRBV3-1 (or the pseudogene TRBV3-2), with D hard to call. V dropped 1 base and J dropped 9 bases, with 7 bases sitting between them. The CDR3 sequence is 12 residues long. The germline CDR1 and CDR2 sequences are LGHDT and YNNKEL (reference sequence). In DNA, the CDR3 is TGTGCCAGCAGCCAAGTCCCAGGGCCCCAGCATTTT. Amino acids: CASSQVPGPQHF.

The rearrangement joins TRBV9 to TRBJ1-6; D may be TRBD1 (6 bases). The V end lost 0 bases, the J end lost 9 bases, and 16 bases lay between the germline ends. The CDR3 is 16 amino acids. The germline CDR1 and CDR2 sequences are SGDLS and YYNGEE. As DNA, the CDR3 is TGTGCCAGCAGCGTAGAAGAGGGACACAGCTCTTCACCCCTCCACTTT. This gives the protein CASSVEEGHSSSPLHF.

The V and J genes are TRBV7-3 and TRBJ2-5; TRBD1 matches 7 bases. V shed 4 bases and J 1 base; nucleotides not matched to a gene: 6. The CDR3 sequence is 15 residues long. Germline CDR1 SGHTA, CDR2 FQGTGA. The CDR3 sequence: CASSSSGQSQETQYF. The CDR3 DNA is TGTGCCAGCAGCTCTTCGGGACAGTCCCAAGAGACCCAGTACTTC.

Here the CDR3 reads CASRERGPDTEAFF. The CDR3 DNA is TGTGCCAGCAGGGAGAGGGGGCCCGACACTGAAGCTTTCTTT. V and J are TRBV6-5 and TRBJ1-1; 7 bases line up with TRBD1. This CDR3 spans 14 amino acids. In germline, CDR1 is MNHEY, CDR2 SVGAGI. The ends lost 6 bases at V and 3 bases at J; junction bases unmatched: 7.

The V gene is TRBV28, the J gene TRBJ2-5; 7 bases fit TRBD1. The CDR3 is made up of 15 amino acids. Unmatched junction bases numbered 11, after V lost 5 bases and J lost 5 bases. Germline-derived CDR1 and CDR2 are MDHEN and SYDVKM. The CDR3 protein is CASSRRQGSEETQYF. CDR3 coding DNA: TGTGCCAGCAGTCGAAGACAGGGTTCGGAGGAGACCCAGTACTTC.

CDR3 sequence reads: CASSPSDEHQAFF. The CDR3 bases are TGTGCCAGCAGCCCCTCTGATGAACACCAAGCTTTCTTT. V is TRBV12-3 or TRBV12-4 and J is TRBJ1-1, with no clear D. Trimming removed 6 bases at V and 9 bases at J, with 17 bases between. This CDR3 has 13 amino acids.

The gene calls are TRBV28 and TRBJ2-3, with D perhaps TRBD1 (6 bases). This CDR3 has 16 amino acids. The germline gives CDR1 MDHEN, CDR2 SYDVKM. V was cut by 3 bases and J by 0 bases, with 13 bases left in between. The CDR3, as DNA: TGTGCCAGCAGTTTGCGGACAGCATATAGCACAGATACGCAGTATTTT. Protein sequence: CASSLRTAYSTDTQYF.

This CDR3 reads CASRQKAAGGLNSPLHF. CDR3 coding DNA: TGTGCCAGCAGGCAAAAGGCGGCGGGAGGTTTGAATTCACCCCTCCACTTT. The V gene is TRBV27, the J gene TRBJ1-6; D ambiguous. V was clipped by 6 bases and J by 7 bases, with 22 bases between them. CDR3 length: 17 amino acids. In germline, CDR1 is MNHEY, CDR2 SMNVEV (reference sequence).

The rearrangement joins TRBV2 to TRBJ2-2; possible D gene TRBD1, 6 bases. The length of the CDR3 is 15 residues. Germline-derived CDR1 and CDR2 are SNHLY and FYNNEI. Trimming took off 3 bases at V and 5 bases at J, with 13 bases between the two ends. In DNA, the CDR3 is TGTGCCAGCAGTGAGTACAGGGTGAGGACCGGGGAGCTGTTTTTT. It specifies CASSEYRVRTGELFF. The whole variable domain, remainder taken from reference TRBV2 and TRBJ2-2, is EPEVTQTPSHQVTQMGQEVILRCVPISNHLYFYWYRQILGQKVEFLVSFYNNEISEKSEIFDDQFSVERPDGSNFTLKIRSTKLEDSAMYFCASSEYRVRTGELFFGEGSRLTVL.

The genes are TRBV3-1 (or the pseudogene TRBV3-2) and TRBJ1-4; D uncertain. Looked up from germline, CDR1 is LGHDT and CDR2 is YNNKEL (reference sequence). The CDR3 totals 15 residues. Deletions cut 0 bases from V and 0 bases from J, with 5 bases between. The CDR3 is CASSQEETTNEKLFF. In DNA, the CDR3 is TGTGCCAGCAGCCAAGAGGAGACAACTAATGAAAAACTGTTTTTT.

The chain carries TRBV21-1 and TRBJ2-4; the D segment call TRBD2 is taken from the table without a DNA check. TRBV21-1 is flagged as a pseudogene. This CDR3 has 17 residues. The CDR3 loop is CASSKVPPGLAKNIQYF. In DNA form, the CDR3 reads TGTGCCAGCAGCAAAGTGCCCCCCGGGTTAGCCAAAAACATTCAGTACTTC.

This sequence joins TRBV7-2 and TRBJ2-3; perhaps TRBD1 as D (6 bases). The CDR3 is made up of 15 amino acids. The germline V gene has CDR1 SGHTA and CDR2 FQGNSA. Trimming stripped 1 base from V and 4 bases from J, with 12 bases between. CDR3 DNA: TGTGCCAGCAGCTTAGTGTCAGGGGTGCCAGATACGCAGTATTTT. Its protein is CASSLVSGVPDTQYF.

The chain is built from TRBV6-6 and TRBJ2-3, with D possibly TRBD2 on 6 matching bases. The germline gives CDR1 MNHNY, CDR2 SVGAGI (reference sequence). The CDR3 sequence is 15 residues long. Trimming removed 9 bases from V and 4 bases from J, with 20 bases in between. CDR3 nucleotides: TGTGCCAGTACCCACGGAGGGGTGAGGGCAGATACGCAGTATTTT. The encoded protein is CASTHGGVRADTQYF.

In this sample, this clone turned up once. The chain couples TRBV15 to TRBJ1-5; D not certain. The CDR3 spans 13 residues. Germline-derived CDR1 and CDR2 are LNHNV and YYDKDF (reference sequence). With 5 bases removed from V and 2 bases from J, the gap between germline ends came to 7 bases. The CDR3 spells CATSEAGNQPQHF. CDR3 nucleotide sequence: TGTGCCACCAGCGAGGCGGGCAATCAGCCCCAGCATTTT.

V gene TRBV7-8 combines with J gene TRBJ1-1; possible D gene TRBD1, 5 bases. V was trimmed by 6 bases and J by 7 bases, leaving 27 bases between them. This CDR3 comprises 17 residues. From germline, CDR1 is SGHVS and CDR2 FQNEAQ. The CDR3 DNA reads as TGTGCCAGCAGTCAAAGACCAGGGTGGAGGGGATTTGATGAAGCTTTCTTT. Its protein is CASSQRPGWRGFDEAFF. Based on the CDR3 plus reference TRBV7-8 and TRBJ1-1, the full variable domain is GAGVSQSPRYKVAKRGQDVALRCDPISGHVSLFWYQQALGQGPEFLTYFQNEAQLDKSGLPSDRFFAERPEGSVSTLKIQRTQQEDSAVYLCASSQRPGWRGFDEAFFGQGTRLTVV.